Included here is one T cell receptor (beta chain) sequence, with context. The data were obtained in a study of blood T cell repertoires in COVID-19. Study-level information: Collection of acute and convalescent COVID-19 samples took place in the United States, Italy and Spain.

The V gene's germline CDR1 is MNHNY and CDR2 SVGAGI (reference sequence). V was shortened by 6 bases and J by 3 bases, with 12 bases between the two germline ends. This CDR3 spans 13 amino acids. Method: immunoSEQ multiplex PCR; TCRdb's copy keeps in-frame clones and lacks some. The sample carries fewer than 250,000 clones, about 88% recorded once. The sequence was obtained from an older woman with acute or convalescent COVID-19. The source material was peripheral blood. The chain recombines TRBV6-6 with TRBJ2-7; D uncertain. The CDR3 DNA sequence: TGTGCCAGCAGGAGAAGAGGAGTCTACGAGCAGTACTTC. Amino acids: CASRRRGVYEQYF.